This T cell receptor beta chain was recovered during a study of blood T cell repertoires in COVID-19 (dated by TCRdb to 2018 to 2021). About the investigation overall: Collaborator samples came from the United States, Italy and Spain and covered acute and convalescent phases of COVID-19. The prospective study material was composed of cDNA or gDNA derived from T cells, B-cell-depleted T cells, or PBMCs. The dataset comprised deeply sampled blood TCRbeta repertoires from subjects exposed to, actively infected with, or recovered from COVID-19. A freely available public database, intended as a resource for researchers studying the immune response to SARS-CoV-2, is where the repertoires were released. The samples were drawn from two sources: the first 160 participants of the ongoing ImmuneRACE study, and fewer than 1,500 subjects contributed by 6 global collaborators. Sample metadata almost always included a de-identified subject ID, COVID-19 status, age in years and sex. Where HLA class I and class II types were available, the types were taken from metadata supplied by the sample provider, not from assay-based typing. Broader findings and caveats from the paper: The quantity of clinical and demographic metadata differed by source and by participant and was supplied without curation.

With respect to this clone: The target of this receptor is not known. Within one base of it there is no much larger clone, and no base qualities were kept.

Measured from the cysteine to the phenylalanine, the CDR3 is 14 residues long. Only the CDR3 portion is preserved as DNA: 42 bases, with reading frame beginning at the first base. The CDR1 and CDR2 encoded by the germline V gene (reference sequence) are GTSNPN and SVGIG. The trim is 2 bases for V and 7 bases for J, with a gap of 12 bases between the germline ends. TCRbeta CDR3 regions were amplified from genomic DNA using the immunoSEQ Assay, a bias-controlled multiplex PCR. On the authors' methods: The number of nucleated cells in each sample was estimated from the amplification of reference gene primers within the assay. To quantify the absolute abundance of each unique TCRbeta CDR3 rearrangement, sequence reads were collapsed and filtered. Productive Simpson clonality was computed per sample as the square root of Simpson's diversity index over productive rearrangements. Drawn from immuneACCESS, this table holds only the in-frame rearrangements with V and J called that TCRdb kept. Clones are partly lost; checked studies trace under half to an unresolved V gene and leave the rest unexplained. V and J calls and clone size come straight from that table; D and trimming were deduced from the DNA. This sample lists about 240,000 clones; roughly 80% were detected once. Roughly 9.6% of the sample is in the top ten clones.

Collaborating institutions collected whole blood in K2EDTA tubes following their own protocols. For TCRbeta analysis, collaborator samples were shipped as frozen whole blood, as isolated PBMCs, or as DNA extracted from either sample type. This clonotype was sampled from a woman older than 75 with acute or convalescent COVID-19. This sequence uses TRBV30 and TRBJ1-6; no D segment can be confidently identified. Sequences were obtained from peripheral blood. The CDR3: CAWSPGLLNSPLHF. The DNA reads as follows: TGTGCCTGGAGTCCAGGACTGTTAAATTCACCCCTCCACTTT. When the CDR3 is completed using the reference TRBV30 and TRBJ1-6 genes on either side, the full variable domain is SQTIHQWPATLVQPVGSPLSLECTVEGTSNPNLYWYRQAAGRGLQLLFYSVGIGQISSEVPQNLSASRPQDRQFILSSKKLLLSDSGFYLCAWSPGLLNSPLHFGNGTRLTVT.